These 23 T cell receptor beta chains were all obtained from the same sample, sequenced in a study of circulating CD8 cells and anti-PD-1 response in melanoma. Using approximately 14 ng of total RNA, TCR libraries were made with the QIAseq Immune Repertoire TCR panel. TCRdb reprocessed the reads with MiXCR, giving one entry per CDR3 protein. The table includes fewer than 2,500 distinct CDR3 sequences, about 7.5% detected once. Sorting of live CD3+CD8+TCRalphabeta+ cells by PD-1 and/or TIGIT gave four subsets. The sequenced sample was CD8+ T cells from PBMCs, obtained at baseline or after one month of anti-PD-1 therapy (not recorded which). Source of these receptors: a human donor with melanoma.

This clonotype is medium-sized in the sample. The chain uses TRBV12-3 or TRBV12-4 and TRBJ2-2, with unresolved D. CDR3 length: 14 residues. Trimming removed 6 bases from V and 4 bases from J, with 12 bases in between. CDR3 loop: CASSLGRGTGELFF. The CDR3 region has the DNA TGTGCCAGCAGCCTTGGTCGAGGCACCGGGGAGCTGTTTTTT.

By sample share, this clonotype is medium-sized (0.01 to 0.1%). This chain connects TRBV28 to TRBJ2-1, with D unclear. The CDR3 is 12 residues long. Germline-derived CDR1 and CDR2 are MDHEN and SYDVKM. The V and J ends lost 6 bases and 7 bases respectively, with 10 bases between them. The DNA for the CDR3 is TGTGCCAGCAGCCCCAATTTGAATGAGCAGTTCTTC. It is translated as CASSPNLNEQFF.

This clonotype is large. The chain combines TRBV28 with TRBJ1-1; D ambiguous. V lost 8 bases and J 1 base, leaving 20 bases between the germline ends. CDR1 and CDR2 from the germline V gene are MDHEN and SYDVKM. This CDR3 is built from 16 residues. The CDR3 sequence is CASWDQPKKGNTEAFF. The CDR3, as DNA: TGTGCCAGCTGGGATCAGCCCAAAAAGGGGAACACTGAAGCTTTCTTT.

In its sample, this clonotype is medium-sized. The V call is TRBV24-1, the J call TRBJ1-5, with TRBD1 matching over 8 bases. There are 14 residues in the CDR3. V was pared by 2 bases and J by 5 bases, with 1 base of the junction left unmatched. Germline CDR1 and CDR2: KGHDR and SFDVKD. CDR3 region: CATSDSDRDQPQHF. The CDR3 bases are TGTGCCACCAGTGATTCGGACAGGGATCAGCCCCAGCATTTT.

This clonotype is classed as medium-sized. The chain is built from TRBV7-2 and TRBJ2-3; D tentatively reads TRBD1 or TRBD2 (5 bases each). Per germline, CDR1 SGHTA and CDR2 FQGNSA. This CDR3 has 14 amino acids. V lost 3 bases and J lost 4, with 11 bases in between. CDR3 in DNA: TGTGCCAGCAGCTTTAGCCAGGGAGCAGATACGCAGTATTTT. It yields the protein CASSFSQGADTQYF.

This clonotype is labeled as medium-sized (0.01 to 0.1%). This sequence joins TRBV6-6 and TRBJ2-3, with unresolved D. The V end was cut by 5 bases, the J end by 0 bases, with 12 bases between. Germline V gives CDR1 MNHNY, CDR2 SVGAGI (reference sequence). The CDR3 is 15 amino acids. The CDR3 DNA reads TGTGCCAGCAGTACTTTGACGGCTAGCACAGATACGCAGTATTTT. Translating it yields CASSTLTASTDTQYF.

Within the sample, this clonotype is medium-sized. The CDR3: CASSSLEGSYEQYF. DNA of the CDR3: TGTGCCAGCAGTTCCCTAGAAGGCTCCTACGAGCAGTACTTC. The chain is built from TRBV28 and TRBJ2-7; D remains unclear. CDR1 MDHEN and CDR2 SYDVKM come from the germline V gene. The CDR3 has 14 amino acids. V was shortened by 4 bases and J by 0 bases, with 10 bases between the two germline ends.

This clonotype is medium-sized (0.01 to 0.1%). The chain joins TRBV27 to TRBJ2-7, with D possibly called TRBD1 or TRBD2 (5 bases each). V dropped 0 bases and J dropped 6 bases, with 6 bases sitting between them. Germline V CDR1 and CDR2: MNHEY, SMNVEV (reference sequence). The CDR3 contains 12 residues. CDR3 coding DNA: TGTGCCAGCAGTTTATCCGGGACCGAGCAGTACTTC. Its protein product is CASSLSGTEQYF.

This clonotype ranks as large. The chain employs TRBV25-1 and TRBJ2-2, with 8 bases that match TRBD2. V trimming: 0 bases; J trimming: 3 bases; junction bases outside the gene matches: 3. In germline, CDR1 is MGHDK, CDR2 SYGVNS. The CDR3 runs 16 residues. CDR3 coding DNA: TGTGCCAGCAGTGAATATAGCGGGATGGACACCGGGGAGCTGTTTTTT. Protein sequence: CASSEYSGMDTGELFF.

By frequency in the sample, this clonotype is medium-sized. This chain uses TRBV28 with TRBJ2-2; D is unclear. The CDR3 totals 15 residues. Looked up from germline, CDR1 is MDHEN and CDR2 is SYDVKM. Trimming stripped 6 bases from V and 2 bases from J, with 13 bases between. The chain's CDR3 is CASRNFLTNTGELFF. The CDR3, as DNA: TGTGCCAGCAGGAATTTCCTAACAAACACCGGGGAGCTGTTTTTT.

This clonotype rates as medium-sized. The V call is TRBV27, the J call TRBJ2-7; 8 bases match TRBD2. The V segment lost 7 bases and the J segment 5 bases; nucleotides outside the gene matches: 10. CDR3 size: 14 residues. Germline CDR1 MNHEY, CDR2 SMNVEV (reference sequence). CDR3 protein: CASTPGGAIDEQYF. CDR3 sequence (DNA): TGTGCCAGCACCCCGGGGGGGGCGATCGACGAGCAGTACTTC.

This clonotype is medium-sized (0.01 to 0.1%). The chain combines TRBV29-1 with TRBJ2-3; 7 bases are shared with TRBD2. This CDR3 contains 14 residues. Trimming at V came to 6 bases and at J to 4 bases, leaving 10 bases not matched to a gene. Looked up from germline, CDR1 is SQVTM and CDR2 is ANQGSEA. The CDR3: CSVNGEGGPDTQYF. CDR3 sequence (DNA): TGCAGCGTAAACGGGGAGGGCGGCCCAGATACGCAGTATTTT.

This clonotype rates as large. CDR3 residues: CATSDLQSARPYNEQFF. The CDR3 DNA reads TGTGCCACCAGTGATTTGCAATCGGCTCGGCCCTACAATGAGCAGTTCTTC. The J gene is TRBJ2-1, the V gene TRBV24-1; D gene unclear. The V gene's germline CDR1 is KGHDR and CDR2 SFDVKD. This CDR3 has 17 amino acids. V was trimmed by 0 bases and J by 2 bases, leaving 13 bases between them.

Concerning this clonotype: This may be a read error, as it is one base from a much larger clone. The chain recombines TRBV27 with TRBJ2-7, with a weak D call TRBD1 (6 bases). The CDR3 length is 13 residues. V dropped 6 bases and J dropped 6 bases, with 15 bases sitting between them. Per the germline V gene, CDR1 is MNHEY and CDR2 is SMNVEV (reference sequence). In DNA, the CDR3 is TGTGCCAGCAGCCCCATGACAGGTGGCGAGCAGTACTTC. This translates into CASSPMTGGEQYF.

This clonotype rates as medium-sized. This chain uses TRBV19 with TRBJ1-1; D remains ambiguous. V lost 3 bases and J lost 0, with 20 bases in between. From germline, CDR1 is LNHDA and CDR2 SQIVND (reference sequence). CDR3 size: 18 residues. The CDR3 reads CASSIGQLLTRMNTEAFF. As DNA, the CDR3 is TGTGCCAGTAGTATTGGGCAGCTCCTCACTAGGATGAACACTGAAGCTTTCTTT.

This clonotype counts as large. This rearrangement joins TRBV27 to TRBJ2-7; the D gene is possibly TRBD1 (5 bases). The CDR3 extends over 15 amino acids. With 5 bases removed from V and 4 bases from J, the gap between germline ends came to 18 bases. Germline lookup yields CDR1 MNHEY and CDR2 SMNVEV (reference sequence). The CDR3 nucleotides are TGTGCCAGCAGTCCCTCCGACAGTGGGCGTTACGAGCAGTACTTC. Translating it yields CASSPSDSGRYEQYF.

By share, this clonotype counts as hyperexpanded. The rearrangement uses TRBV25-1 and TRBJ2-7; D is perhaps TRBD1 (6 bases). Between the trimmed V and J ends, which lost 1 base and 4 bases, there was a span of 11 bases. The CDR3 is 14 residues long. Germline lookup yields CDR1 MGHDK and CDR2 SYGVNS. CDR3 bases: TGTGCCAGCAGTGAATCGGACAGTTCATACGAGCAGTACTTC. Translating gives CASSESDSSYEQYF.

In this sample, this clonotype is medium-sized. For the CDR3, the DNA is TGTGCCGCCGGTGGTCTGGGGAACACTGAAGCTTTCTTT. It encodes CAAGGLGNTEAFF. The chain joins TRBV10-3 to TRBJ1-1; no definite D call. Trimming removed 11 bases from V and 1 base from J, with 14 bases in between. Per germline, CDR1 ENHRY and CDR2 SYGVKD. This CDR3 has 13 residues.

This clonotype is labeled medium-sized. The DNA of the CDR3 is TGTGCCAGCAGTCCCCTAGCGGGGGGGCAGGACGAGCAGTACTTC. Translation gives CASSPLAGGQDEQYF. The V call is TRBV28, the J call TRBJ2-7; TRBD2 aligns across 12 bases. CDR3 size: 15 residues. Germline V gives CDR1 MDHEN, CDR2 SYDVKM. Trimming at V came to 5 bases and at J to 5 bases, leaving 7 bases not matched to a gene.

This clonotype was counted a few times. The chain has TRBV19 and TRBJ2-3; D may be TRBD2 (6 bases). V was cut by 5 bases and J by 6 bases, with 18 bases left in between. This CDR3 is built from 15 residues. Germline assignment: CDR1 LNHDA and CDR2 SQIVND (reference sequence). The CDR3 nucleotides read TGTGCCAGTAGTCCCCGGGACTCGCCCGACGATACGCAGTATTTT. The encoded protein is CASSPRDSPDDTQYF.

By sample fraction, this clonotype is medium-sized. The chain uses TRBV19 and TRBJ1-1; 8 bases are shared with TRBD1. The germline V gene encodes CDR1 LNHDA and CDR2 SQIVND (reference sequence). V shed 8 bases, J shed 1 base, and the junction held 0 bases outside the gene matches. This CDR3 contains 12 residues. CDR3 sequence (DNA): TGTGCCAGTGGACAGGGGAACACTGAAGCTTTCTTT. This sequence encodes CASGQGNTEAFF.

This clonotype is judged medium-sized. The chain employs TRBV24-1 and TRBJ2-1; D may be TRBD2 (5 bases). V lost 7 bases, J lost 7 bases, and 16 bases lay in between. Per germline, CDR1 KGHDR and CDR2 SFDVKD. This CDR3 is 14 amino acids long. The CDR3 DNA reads TGTGCCACCAGCCCGCGAGGCCGGAGGAATGAGCAGTTCTTC. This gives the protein CATSPRGRRNEQFF.

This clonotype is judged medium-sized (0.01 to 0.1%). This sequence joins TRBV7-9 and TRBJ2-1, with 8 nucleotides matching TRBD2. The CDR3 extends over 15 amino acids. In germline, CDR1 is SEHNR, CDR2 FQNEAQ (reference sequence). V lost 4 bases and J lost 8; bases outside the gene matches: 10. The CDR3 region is CASSYYSGNGDEQFF. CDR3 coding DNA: TGTGCCAGCAGCTATTATAGCGGGAACGGCGATGAGCAGTTCTTC.